Sequencing of this T cell receptor (beta chain) was carried out in a study of blood T cell repertoires in COVID-19. Study context: PBMCs, B-cell-depleted T cells, or T cells were the source of the cDNA or gDNA that made up the material.

The table lists this clone with a few counts. In the study's own analysis: By means of reference gene primer amplification, nucleated cell counts were estimated. This table comes from immunoSEQ multiplex PCR, and its TCRdb copy is limited to in-frame clones, with some not included. For V, J and clone size, that table is used; D and trimming come from the DNA. The sample includes around 150,000 clones, around four fifths of them seen just once. Those enrolled, adults aged roughly 18 to 100 years, came from about 24 US areas. Two negative PCRs, clearance, or symptom resolution were required of recovered Cohort 3 donors. This CDR3 spans 13 amino acids. Germline CDR1 and CDR2: LNHNV and YYDKDF (reference sequence). With 10 bases removed from V and 5 bases from J, the gap between germline ends came to 17 bases.

The sample was PBMCs or T cells enriched from blood (not recorded which). The V gene is TRBV15, the J gene TRBJ2-5; D possibly corresponds to TRBD2 (7 bases). The clonotype originates from a woman aged 60-75 years who had recovered from COVID-19. The DNA of the CDR3 is TGTGCCAGTTGGGGAGGGGGTCGGGAGACCCAGTACTTC. This codes for CASWGGGRETQYF.